This TCR beta chain derives from a study of cytomegalovirus exposure and HLA in healthy donors. CDR1 ENHRY and CDR2 SYGVKD come from the germline V gene. The CDR3 totals 14 residues. Trimming at V came to 6 bases and at J to 4 bases, leaving 3 bases not matched to a gene. This clone was seen more than once but under ten times. Antigen specificity is unknown. Findings and caveats of the study: A later analysis reportedly identified an Asian-associated ancestry cluster as carrying fewer N-insertions than the roughly 720-donor mean. Immune exposure data for these donors was limited to CMV serostatus. In a later analysis, HLA-associated beta chains showed higher expansion and lower generation probabilities than comparable chains.

The PCR ran on 60 Vbeta and 13 Jbeta primers. Measured with immunoSEQ multiplex PCR; TCRdb has only the in-frame clones, and not every one. There are approximately 160,000 clones in the sample; around 67% occur only once, and just under 4.5% lies in the top ten. The receptor's source is a young woman in good health and CMV-seropositive. V is TRBV10-3 and J is TRBJ1-5, with 10 bases lining up with TRBD1. Material: PBMCs. Here the CDR3 DNA reads TGTGCCATCAGACCGGGACAGGGGAATCAGCCCCAGCATTTT. It yields the protein CAIRPGQGNQPQHF.